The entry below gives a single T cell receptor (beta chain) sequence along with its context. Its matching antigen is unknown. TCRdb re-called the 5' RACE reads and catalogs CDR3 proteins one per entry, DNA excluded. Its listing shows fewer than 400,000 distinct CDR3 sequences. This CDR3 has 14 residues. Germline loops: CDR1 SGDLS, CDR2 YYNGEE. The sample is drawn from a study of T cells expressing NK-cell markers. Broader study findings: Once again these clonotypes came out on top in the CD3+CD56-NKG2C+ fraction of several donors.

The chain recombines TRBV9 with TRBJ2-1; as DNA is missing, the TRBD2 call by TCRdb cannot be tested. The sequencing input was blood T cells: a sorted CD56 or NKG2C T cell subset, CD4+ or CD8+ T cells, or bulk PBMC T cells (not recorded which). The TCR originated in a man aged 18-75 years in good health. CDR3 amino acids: CASSVLQGRGEQFF.